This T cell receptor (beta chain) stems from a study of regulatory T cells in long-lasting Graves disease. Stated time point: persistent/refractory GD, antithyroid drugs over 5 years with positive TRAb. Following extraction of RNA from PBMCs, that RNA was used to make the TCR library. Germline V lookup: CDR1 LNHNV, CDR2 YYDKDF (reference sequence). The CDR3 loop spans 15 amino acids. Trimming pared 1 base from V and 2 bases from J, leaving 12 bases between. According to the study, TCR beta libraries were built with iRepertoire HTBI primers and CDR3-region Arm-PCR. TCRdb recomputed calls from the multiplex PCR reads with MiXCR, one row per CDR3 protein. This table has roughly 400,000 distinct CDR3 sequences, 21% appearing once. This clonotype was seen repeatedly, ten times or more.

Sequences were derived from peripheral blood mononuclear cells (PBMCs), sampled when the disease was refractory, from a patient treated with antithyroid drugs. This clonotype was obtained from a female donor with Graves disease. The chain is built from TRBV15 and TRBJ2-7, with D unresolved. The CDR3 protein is CATSRVYGSTYEQYF. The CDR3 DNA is TGTGCCACCAGCAGAGTTTACGGCAGTACCTACGAGCAGTACTTC.